What follows is one T cell receptor beta chain and its context. The CDR3 loop spans 16 amino acids. Germline CDR1 MNHNS, CDR2 SASEGT. The ends lost 1 base at V and 0 bases at J; junction bases unmatched: 5. Data came from immunoSEQ multiplex PCR; TCRdb stores just in-frame clones and leaves some out. This table holds roughly 98,000 clones, about four fifths found once. This specimen belongs to a study of control samples from healthy donors and cancer patients. The V call is TRBV6-1, the J call TRBJ2-7; TRBD2 aligns across 8 bases. The TCR was taken from a woman in her fifties or sixties in good health. Sample: blood. The CDR3: CASSEETGTSSYEQYF. The DNA for the CDR3 is TGTGCCAGCAGTGAAGAAACAGGGACTAGCTCCTACGAGCAGTACTTC.